This entry describes one T cell receptor beta chain. The target antigen is unknown. Thawed PBMCs were FACS-sorted into unstimulated CD4+CD25+CD127- regulatory T cells, CD4+CD25- non-regulatory cells, CD4 and CD8 cells. This entry belongs to a study of Tregs in tolerant kidney transplant recipients. Across the study: Recipients received nonmyeloablative bone marrow transplants from related graft donors, with transient mixed chimerism. Study-wide findings and caveats: Antigen-driven expansion was suggested because donor-specific Tregs expanded more than all Tregs in tolerant patients.

Measured with immunoSEQ multiplex PCR; TCRdb has only the in-frame clones, and not every one. The data contain about 15,000 clones, roughly 78% of them singletons. V lost 7 bases to trimming and J lost 0 bases, with 15 bases between them. This CDR3 has 15 residues. Germline V CDR1 and CDR2: MNHEY, SMNVEV (reference sequence). This TCR derives from a human donor who received a combined kidney and bone marrow transplant. The specimen was Tregs from blood, collected before the transplant. The chain uses TRBV27 and TRBJ2-5; D call uncertain. For the CDR3, the DNA is TGTGCCAGCACCTCCTTCCCAACAGACCAAGAGACCCAGTACTTC. Protein product: CASTSFPTDQETQYF.